This T cell receptor (beta chain) was captured in a study of cytomegalovirus exposure and HLA in healthy donors. V lost 3 bases and J lost 5; bases outside the gene matches: 17. Germline values: CDR1 GTSNPN, CDR2 SVGIG (reference sequence). The CDR3 is 18 residues long. PCR was performed using 60 Vbeta and 13 Jbeta primers. Libraries were prepared by immunoSEQ multiplex PCR; TCRdb keeps only in-frame clonotypes and omits some of them. The sample lists under 150,000 clones; about four fifths were seen once. The J gene is TRBJ2-4, the V gene TRBV30; 9 positions agree with TRBD1. The sequencing sample was made of PBMCs. The clonotype was recovered from a man in his forties in good health and CMV-seropositive. CDR3 amino acids: CAWSADRGEVYVENIQYF. CDR3 coding DNA: TGTGCCTGGAGCGCCGACAGGGGGGAGGTCTATGTCGAAAACATTCAGTACTTC.